This T cell receptor beta chain was recovered during a study of cytomegalovirus exposure and HLA in healthy donors. This clone was seen only a few times. Germline CDR1 is SNHLY and CDR2 is FYNNEI. Trimming stripped 2 bases from V and 5 bases from J, with 13 bases between. The CDR3 has 15 amino acids. Primers: 60 Vbeta forward and 13 Jbeta reverse. Sequencing used immunoSEQ multiplex PCR; TCRdb keeps in-frame clones, though not all of them. This table holds about 120,000 clones, less than 20% found once. The receptor's source is a woman between 18 and 30 years old in good health and CMV-seronegative. This rearrangement joins TRBV2 to TRBJ1-5, with D possibly TRBD1 on 5 matching bases. The sequenced sample consisted of PBMCs. The CDR3 loop is CASSEMVRADQPQHF. CDR3 sequence (DNA): TGTGCCAGCAGTGAAATGGTCAGGGCTGATCAGCCCCAGCATTTT.